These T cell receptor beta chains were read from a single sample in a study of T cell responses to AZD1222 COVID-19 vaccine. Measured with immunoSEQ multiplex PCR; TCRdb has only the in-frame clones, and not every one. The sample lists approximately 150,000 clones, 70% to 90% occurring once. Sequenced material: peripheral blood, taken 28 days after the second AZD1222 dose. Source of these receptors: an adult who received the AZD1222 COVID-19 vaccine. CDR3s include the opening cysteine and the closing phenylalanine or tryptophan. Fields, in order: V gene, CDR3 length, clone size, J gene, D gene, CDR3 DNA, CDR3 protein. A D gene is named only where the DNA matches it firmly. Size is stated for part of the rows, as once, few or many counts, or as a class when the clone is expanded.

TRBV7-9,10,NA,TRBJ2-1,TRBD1,TGTGCCGAGGGGGCACGGGAGCAGTTCTTC,CAEGAREQFF
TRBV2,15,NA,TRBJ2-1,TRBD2,TGTGCCAGCAGTGCTCGCGGGGGTCCCTACAATGAGCAGTTCTTC,CASSARGGPYNEQFF
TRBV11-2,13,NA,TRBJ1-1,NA,TGTGCCAGCAGCTTAGTTGGATCATTTGAAGCTTTCTTT,CASSLVGSFEAFF
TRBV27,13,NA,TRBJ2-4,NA,TGTGCCAGCAGGGGCGGGATTCAAAACATTCAGTACTTC,CASRGGIQNIQYF
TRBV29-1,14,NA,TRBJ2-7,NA,TGCAGCGTTTTCCAGGACGGAGGTCTCTACGAGCAGTACTTC,CSVFQDGGLYEQYF
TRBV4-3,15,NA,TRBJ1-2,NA,TGCGCCAGCAGCCAAGAGGGCGGTGGGCAGGGGGGCTACACCTTC,CASSQEGGGQGGYTF
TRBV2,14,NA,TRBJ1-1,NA,TGTGCCAGCAGCCCGGGACGCATGAACACTGAAGCTTTCTTT,CASSPGRMNTEAFF
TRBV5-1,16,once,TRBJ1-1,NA,TGCGCCAGCAGCCGGCCTATGGGGGGGCTGAACACTGAAGCTTTCTTT,CASSRPMGGLNTEAFF
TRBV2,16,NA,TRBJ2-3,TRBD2,TGTGCCAGCAGTGAAGTCGGGACTATAAGCACAGATACGCAGTATTTT,CASSEVGTISTDTQYF
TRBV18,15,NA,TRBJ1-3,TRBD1,TGTGCCAGCTCCAGCTCAGGGGGATCTGGAAACACCATATATTTT,CASSSSGGSGNTIYF
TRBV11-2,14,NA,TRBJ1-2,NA,TGTGCCAGCAGCTTAGACTACAGAGACTATGGCTACACCTTC,CASSLDYRDYGYTF
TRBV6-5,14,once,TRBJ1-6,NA,TGTGCCAGCAGTTACTTCGGGGTAGAGTCACCCCTCCACTTT,CASSYFGVESPLHF
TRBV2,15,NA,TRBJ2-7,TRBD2,TGTGCCAGCAGTCAAGCGGGGGTGAGCTCCTACGAGCAGTACTTC,CASSQAGVSSYEQYF
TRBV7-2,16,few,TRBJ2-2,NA,TGTGCCAGCAGCTTAGTTCTGATCGCGAACACCGGGGAGCTGTTTTTT,CASSLVLIANTGELFF
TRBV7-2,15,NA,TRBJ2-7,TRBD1,TGTGCCAGCAGCTTAGCCCCGACAGGGTATTACGAGCAGTACTTC,CASSLAPTGYYEQYF
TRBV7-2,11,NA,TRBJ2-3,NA,TGTGCCAGCAGCCTTCTCGATACGCAGTATTTT,CASSLLDTQYF
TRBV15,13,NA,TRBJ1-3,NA,TGTGCCACCAATACCAACTCTGGAAACACCATATATTTT,CATNTNSGNTIYF
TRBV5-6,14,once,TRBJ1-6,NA,TGTGCCAGCAGCTTATGGACCTATAATTCACCCCTCCACTTT,CASSLWTYNSPLHF
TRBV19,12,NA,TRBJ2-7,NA,TGTGCCAGTAGTATAGGCGGATACGAGCAGTACTTC,CASSIGGYEQYF
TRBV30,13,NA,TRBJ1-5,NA,TGTGCCTGGTCTGGGCAGCCCAATCAGCCCCAGCATTTT,CAWSGQPNQPQHF
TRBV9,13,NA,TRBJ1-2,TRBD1,TGTGCCAGCAGCGTGACAGGGGAAGGTGGCTACACCTTC,CASSVTGEGGYTF
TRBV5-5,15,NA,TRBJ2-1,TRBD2,TGTGCCAGCTCCTTGTTAGCGGGGAGCCAAAATGAGCAGTTCTTC,CASSLLAGSQNEQFF
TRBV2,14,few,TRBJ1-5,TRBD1,TGTGCCAGCAGACCGGGACAGGGGTTTCAGCCCCAGCATTTT,CASRPGQGFQPQHF
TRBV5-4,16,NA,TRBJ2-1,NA,TGTGCCAGCAGCCCCCTTAGGGCGAACGGACTCAATGAGCAGTTCTTC,CASSPLRANGLNEQFF
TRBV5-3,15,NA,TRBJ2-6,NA,TGTGCCTTTAGGGGGGTAGGGTTACGGGCCAACGTCCTGACTTTC,CAFRGVGLRANVLTF
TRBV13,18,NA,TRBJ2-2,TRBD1,TGTGCCAGCAGCTTATTACTGTCCCGGGACAGGGTCAGCGGGGAGCTGTTTTTT,CASSLLLSRDRVSGELFF
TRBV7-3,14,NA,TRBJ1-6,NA,TGTGCCAGCAGCTTTTCCCCGGCGGTGTCACCCCTCCACTTT,CASSFSPAVSPLHF
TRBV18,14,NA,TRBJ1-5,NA,TGTGCCAGCTCACCAAGGACCCCCAATCAGCCCCAGCATTTT,CASSPRTPNQPQHF
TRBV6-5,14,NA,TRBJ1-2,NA,TGTGCCAGCACCCAAGGGGGGGCGCCGGGTGGCTACACCTTC,CASTQGGAPGGYTF
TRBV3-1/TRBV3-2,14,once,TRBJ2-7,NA,TGTGCCAGCAGCCCGAACAGCAAGACCTACGAGCAGTACTTC,CASSPNSKTYEQYF
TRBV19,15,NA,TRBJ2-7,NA,TGTGCCAGTAGTATAGGGGGGGCCGGCTCCTACGAGCAGTACTTC,CASSIGGAGSYEQYF
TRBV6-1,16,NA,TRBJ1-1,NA,TGTGCCAGCAGTGTGCACCTTTCGGGCCTGAACACTGAAGCTTTCTTT,CASSVHLSGLNTEAFF
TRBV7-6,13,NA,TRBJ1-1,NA,TGTGCCAGCAGCTCCTTGACGGGCACTGAAGCTTTCTTT,CASSSLTGTEAFF
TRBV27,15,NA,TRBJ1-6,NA,TGTGCCAGCACGAACGTACTCGGTAGAGGTTCACCCCTCCACTTT,CASTNVLGRGSPLHF
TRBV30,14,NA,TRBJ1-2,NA,TGTGCCTGGAGTATCCCCTGGCAGGCGTATGGCTACACCTTC,CAWSIPWQAYGYTF
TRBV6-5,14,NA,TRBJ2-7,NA,TGTGCCAGCAAAAAATATAACAGGGCCTACGAGCAGTACTTC,CASKKYNRAYEQYF
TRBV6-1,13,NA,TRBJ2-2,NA,TGTGCCAGCAGTGAAGTTGGGTCCGGGGAGCTGTTTTTT,CASSEVGSGELFF
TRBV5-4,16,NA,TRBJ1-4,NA,TGTGCCAGCAGCTCTAACCCCTCAGCAACTAATGAAAAACTGTTTTTT,CASSSNPSATNEKLFF
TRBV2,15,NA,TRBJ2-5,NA,TGTGCCAGCATTCAACGGTCTGGTGGAGGGAAGACCCAGTACTTC,CASIQRSGGGKTQYF
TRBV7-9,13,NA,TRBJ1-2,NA,TGTGCCAGCAGCTTACAGGACACCTATGGCTACACCTTC,CASSLQDTYGYTF
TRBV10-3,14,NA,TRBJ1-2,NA,TGTGCCATCAATCCTCTGGGAACAGACTATGGCTACACCTTC,CAINPLGTDYGYTF
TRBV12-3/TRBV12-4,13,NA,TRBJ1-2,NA,TGTGCCAGCAGTTCCTATGGGGACACCCACCCCACCTTC,CASSSYGDTHPTF
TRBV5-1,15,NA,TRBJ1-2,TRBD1,TGCGCCAGCAGCTCGACAGGGGAATGGGGCTATGGCTACACCTTC,CASSSTGEWGYGYTF
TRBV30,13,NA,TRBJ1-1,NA,TGTGCCTGGACTGGGGGACGGAACACTGAAGCTTTCTTT,CAWTGGRNTEAFF
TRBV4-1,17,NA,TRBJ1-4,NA,TGCGCCAGCAGCCAAGTCCCCGGGGAAGGTAGTAATGAAAAACTGTTTTTT,CASSQVPGEGSNEKLFF
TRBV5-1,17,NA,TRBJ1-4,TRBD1,TGCGCCAGCAGCTTGCCGGAACCCTGGACAGGGGGTGAAAAACTGTTTTTT,CASSLPEPWTGGEKLFF
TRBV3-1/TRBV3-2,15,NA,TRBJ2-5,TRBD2,TGTGCCAGCAGCCAACGGGGGGGTTCTCAAGAGACCCAGTACTTC,CASSQRGGSQETQYF
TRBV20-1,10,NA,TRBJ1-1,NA,TGCAGTACCCCCGACACTGAAGCTTTCTTT,CSTPDTEAFF
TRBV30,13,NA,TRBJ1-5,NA,TGTGCCTGGGGTGAGGGCCTCAATCAGCCCCAGCATTTT,CAWGEGLNQPQHF
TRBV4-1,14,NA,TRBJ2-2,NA,TGCGCCAGCAGCCAAGTGGGCAGTGGCGGGGAGCTGTTTTTT,CASSQVGSGGELFF
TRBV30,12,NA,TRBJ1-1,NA,TGTGCCTGGAGTATGACAGCCCGCGACGCTTTCTTT,CAWSMTARDAFF
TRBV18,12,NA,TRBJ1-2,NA,TGTGCCAGCTCACCAGGATTGCATGGCTACACCTTC,CASSPGLHGYTF
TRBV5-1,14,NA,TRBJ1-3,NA,TGCGCCAGCAGCTTGGAGGGTCGCGAAAACACCATATATTTT,CASSLEGRENTIYF
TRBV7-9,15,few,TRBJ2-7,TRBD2,TGTGCCAGCAGCCCCCCCCAGCGGGGCTCCTACGAGCAGTACTTC,CASSPPQRGSYEQYF
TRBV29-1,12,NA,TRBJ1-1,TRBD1,TGCAGCGTGGGGACAGGGAGCACTGAAGCTTTCTTT,CSVGTGSTEAFF
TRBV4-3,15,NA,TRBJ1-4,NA,TGCGCCAGCAGCCAAGGGTTATTTTTAGCTGGAAAACTGTTTTTT,CASSQGLFLAGKLFF
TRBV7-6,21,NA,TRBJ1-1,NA,TGTGCCAGCAGCTCCTCGCCGTCCGGGTTACACCTAACCCCGGGGGGCACTGAAGCTTTCTTT,CASSSSPSGLHLTPGGTEAFF
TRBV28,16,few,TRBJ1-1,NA,TGTGCCAGCAGTTTATCGGAAAACAGGGCGGACACTGAAGCTTTCTTT,CASSLSENRADTEAFF
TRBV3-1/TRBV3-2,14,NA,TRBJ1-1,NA,TGTGCCAGCAGCCACCACAACACGAACACTGAAGCTTTCTTT,CASSHHNTNTEAFF